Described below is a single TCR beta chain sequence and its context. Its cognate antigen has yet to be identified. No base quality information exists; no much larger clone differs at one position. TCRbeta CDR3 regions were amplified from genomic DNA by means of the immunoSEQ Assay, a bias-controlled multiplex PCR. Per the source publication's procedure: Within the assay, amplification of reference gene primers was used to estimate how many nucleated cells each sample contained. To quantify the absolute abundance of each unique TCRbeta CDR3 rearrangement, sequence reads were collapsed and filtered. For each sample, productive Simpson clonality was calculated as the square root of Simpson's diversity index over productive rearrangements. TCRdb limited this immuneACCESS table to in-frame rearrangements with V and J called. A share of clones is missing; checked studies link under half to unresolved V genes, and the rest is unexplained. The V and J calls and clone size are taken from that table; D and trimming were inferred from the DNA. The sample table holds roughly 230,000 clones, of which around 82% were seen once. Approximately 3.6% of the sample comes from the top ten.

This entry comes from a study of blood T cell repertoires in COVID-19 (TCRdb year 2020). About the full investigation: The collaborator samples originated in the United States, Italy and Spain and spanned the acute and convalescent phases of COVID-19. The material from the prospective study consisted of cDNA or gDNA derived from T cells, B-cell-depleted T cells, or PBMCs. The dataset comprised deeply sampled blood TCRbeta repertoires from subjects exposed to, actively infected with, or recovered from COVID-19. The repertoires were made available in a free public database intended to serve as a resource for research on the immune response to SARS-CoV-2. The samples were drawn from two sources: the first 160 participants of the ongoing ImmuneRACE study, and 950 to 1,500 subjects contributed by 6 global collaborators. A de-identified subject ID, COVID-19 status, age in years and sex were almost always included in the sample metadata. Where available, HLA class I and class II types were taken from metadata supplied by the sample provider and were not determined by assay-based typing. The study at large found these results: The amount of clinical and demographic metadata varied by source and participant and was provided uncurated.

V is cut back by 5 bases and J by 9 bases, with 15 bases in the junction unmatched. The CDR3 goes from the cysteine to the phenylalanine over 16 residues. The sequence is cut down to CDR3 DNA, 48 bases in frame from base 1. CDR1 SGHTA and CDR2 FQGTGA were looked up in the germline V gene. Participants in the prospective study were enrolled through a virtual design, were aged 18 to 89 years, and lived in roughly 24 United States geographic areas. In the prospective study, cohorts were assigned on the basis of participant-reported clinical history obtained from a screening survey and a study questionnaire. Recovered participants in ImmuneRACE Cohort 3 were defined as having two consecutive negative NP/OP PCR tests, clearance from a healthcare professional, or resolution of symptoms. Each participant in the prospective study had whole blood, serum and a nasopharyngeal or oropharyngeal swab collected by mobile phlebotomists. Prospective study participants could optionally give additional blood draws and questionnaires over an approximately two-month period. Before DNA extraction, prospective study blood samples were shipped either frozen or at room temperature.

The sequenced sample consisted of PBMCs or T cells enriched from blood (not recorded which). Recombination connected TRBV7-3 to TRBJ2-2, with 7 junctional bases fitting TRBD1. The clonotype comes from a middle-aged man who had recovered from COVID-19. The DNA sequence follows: TGTGCCAGCAGCAGTGGGACAGTCCAAAACGTCAGGGAGCTGTTTTTT. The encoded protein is CASSSGTVQNVRELFF.